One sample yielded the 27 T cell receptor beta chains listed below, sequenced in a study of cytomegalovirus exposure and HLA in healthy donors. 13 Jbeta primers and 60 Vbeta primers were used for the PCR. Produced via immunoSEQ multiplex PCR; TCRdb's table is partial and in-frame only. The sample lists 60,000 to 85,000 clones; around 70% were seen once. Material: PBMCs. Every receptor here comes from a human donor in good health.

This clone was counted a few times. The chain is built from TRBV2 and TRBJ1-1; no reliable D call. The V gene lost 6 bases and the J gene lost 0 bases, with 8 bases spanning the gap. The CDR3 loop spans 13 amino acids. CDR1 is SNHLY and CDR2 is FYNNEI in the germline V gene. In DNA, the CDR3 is TGTGCCAGCAGGGCGGGCATGAACACTGAAGCTTTCTTT. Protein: CASRAGMNTEAFF. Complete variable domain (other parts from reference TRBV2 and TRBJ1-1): EPEVTQTPSHQVTQMGQEVILRCVPISNHLYFYWYRQILGQKVEFLVSFYNNEISEKSEIFDDQFSVERPDGSNFTLKIRSTKLEDSAMYFCASRAGMNTEAFFGQGTRLTVV.

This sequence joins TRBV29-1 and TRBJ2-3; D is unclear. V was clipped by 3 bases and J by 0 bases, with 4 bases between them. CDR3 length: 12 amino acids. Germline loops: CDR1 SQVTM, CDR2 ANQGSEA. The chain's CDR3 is CSVDTSTDTQYF. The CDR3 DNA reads TGCAGCGTTGATACTAGCACAGATACGCAGTATTTT.

This chain's CDR3 is CASSDQSGNQPQHF. The CDR3 region has the DNA TGTGCCAGCAGTGACCAATCGGGCAATCAGCCCCAGCATTTT. The chain is built from TRBV2 and TRBJ1-5; D not certain. Trimming removed 3 bases from V and 2 bases from J, with 8 bases in between. The CDR3 sequence is 14 residues long. Germline loops: CDR1 SNHLY, CDR2 FYNNEI.

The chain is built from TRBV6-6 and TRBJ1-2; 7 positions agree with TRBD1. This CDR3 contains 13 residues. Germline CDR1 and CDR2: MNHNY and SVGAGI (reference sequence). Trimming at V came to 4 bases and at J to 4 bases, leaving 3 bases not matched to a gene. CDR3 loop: CASSSGTVYGYTF. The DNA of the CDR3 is TGTGCCAGCAGTTCCGGGACAGTCTATGGCTACACCTTC.

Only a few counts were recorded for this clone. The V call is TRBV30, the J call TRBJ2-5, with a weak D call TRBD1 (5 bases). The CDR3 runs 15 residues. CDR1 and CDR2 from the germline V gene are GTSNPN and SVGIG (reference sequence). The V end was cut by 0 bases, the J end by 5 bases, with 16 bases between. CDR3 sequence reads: CAWSVNPGFAETQYF. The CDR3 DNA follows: TGTGCCTGGAGTGTAAATCCAGGGTTTGCGGAGACCCAGTACTTC. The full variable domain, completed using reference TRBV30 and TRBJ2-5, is SQTIHQWPATLVQPVGSPLSLECTVEGTSNPNLYWYRQAAGRGLQLLFYSVGIGQISSEVPQNLSASRPQDRQFILSSKKLLLSDSGFYLCAWSVNPGFAETQYFGPGTRLLVL.

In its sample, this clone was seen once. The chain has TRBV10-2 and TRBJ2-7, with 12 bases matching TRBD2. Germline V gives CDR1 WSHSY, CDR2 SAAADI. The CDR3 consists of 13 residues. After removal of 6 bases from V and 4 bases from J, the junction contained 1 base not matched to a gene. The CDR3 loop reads CASSGLAGYEQYF. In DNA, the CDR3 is TGCGCCAGCAGCGGACTAGCGGGATACGAGCAGTACTTC.

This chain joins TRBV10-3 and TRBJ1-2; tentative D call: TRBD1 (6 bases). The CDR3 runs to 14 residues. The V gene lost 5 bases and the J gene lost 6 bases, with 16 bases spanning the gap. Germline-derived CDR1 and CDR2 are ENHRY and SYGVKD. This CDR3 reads CAISIQTGQDGYTF. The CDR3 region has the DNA TGTGCCATCAGTATCCAGACAGGCCAGGATGGCTACACCTTC.

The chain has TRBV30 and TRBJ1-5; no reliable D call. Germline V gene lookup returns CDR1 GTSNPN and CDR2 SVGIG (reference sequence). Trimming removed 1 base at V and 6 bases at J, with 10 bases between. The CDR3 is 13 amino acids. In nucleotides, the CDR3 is TGTGCCTGGAGTGGCGGGAACTCTCAGCCCCAGCATTTT. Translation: CAWSGGNSQPQHF.

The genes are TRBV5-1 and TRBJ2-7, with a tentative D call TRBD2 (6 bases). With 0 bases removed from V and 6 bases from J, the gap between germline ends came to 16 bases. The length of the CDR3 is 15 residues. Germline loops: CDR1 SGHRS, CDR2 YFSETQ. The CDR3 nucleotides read TGCGCCAGCAGCTTGGGGGGGGTGAGGCTGGGCGAGCAGTACTTC. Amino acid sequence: CASSLGGVRLGEQYF.

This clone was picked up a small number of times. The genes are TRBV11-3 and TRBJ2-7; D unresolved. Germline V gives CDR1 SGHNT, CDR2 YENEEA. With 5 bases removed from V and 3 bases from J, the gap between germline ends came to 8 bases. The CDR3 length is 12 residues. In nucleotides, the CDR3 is TGTGCCAGCAGCCTAGTACACTACGAGCAGTACTTC. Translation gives CASSLVHYEQYF.

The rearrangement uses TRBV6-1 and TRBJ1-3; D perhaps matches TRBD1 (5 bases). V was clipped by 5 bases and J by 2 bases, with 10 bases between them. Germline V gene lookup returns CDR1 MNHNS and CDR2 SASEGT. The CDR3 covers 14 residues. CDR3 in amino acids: CASSYQGTGNTIYF. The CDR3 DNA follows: TGTGCCAGCAGTTATCAGGGAACTGGAAACACCATATATTTT.

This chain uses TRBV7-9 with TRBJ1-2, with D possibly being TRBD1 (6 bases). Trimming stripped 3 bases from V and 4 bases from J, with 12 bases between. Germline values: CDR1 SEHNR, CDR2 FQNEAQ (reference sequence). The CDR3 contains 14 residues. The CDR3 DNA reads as TGTGCCAGCAGCTTCAGCCAGGGGACCTATGGCTACACCTTC. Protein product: CASSFSQGTYGYTF.

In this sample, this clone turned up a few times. The CDR3 nucleotides read TGTGCCAGCTCAAACACCGGGGAGCTGTTTTTT. Translation: CASSNTGELFF. The V gene is TRBV7-9, the J gene TRBJ2-2; D remains unclear. The CDR3 loop spans 11 amino acids. The V gene's germline CDR1 is SEHNR and CDR2 FQNEAQ (reference sequence). Trimming took off 8 bases at V and 2 bases at J, with 3 bases between the two ends.

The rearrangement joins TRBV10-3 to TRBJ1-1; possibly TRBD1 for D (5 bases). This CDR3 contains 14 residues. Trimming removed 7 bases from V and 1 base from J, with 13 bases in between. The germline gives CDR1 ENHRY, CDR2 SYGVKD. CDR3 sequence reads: CAIKGQGGNTEAFF. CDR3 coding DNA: TGTGCCATCAAAGGCCAGGGAGGGAACACTGAAGCTTTCTTT.

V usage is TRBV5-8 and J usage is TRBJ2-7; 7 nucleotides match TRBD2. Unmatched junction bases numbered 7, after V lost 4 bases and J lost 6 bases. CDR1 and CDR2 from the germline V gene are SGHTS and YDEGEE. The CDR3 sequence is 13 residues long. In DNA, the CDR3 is TGTGCCAGCAGCCCTCGGGGGGTCGGCGAGCAGTACTTC. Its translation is CASSPRGVGEQYF.

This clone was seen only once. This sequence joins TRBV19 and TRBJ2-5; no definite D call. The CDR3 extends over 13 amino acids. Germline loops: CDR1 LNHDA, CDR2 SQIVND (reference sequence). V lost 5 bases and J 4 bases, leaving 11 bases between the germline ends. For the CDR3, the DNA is TGTGCCAGTAGTCCCCTAGTGGGAGAGACCCAGTACTTC. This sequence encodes CASSPLVGETQYF.

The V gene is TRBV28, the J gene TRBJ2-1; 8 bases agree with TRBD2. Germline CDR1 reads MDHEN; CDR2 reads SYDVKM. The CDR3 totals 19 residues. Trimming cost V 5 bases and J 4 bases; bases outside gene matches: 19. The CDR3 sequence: CASSLMAGGLRDYYNEQFF. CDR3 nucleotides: TGTGCCAGCAGTCTCATGGCGGGAGGCCTCAGGGATTATTACAATGAGCAGTTCTTC. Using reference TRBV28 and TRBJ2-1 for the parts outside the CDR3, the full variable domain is DVKVTQSSRYLVKRTGEKVFLECVQDMDHENMFWYRQDPGLGLRLIYFSYDVKMKEKGDIPEGYSVSREKKERFSLILESASTNQTSMYLCASSLMAGGLRDYYNEQFFGPGTRLTVL.

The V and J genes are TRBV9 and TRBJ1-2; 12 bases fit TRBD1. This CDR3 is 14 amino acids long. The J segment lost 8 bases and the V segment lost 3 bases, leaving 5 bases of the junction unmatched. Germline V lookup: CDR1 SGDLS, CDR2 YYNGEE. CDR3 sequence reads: CASSGDRGPEGYTF. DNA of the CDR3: TGTGCCAGCAGCGGGGACAGGGGGCCTGAGGGCTACACCTTC.

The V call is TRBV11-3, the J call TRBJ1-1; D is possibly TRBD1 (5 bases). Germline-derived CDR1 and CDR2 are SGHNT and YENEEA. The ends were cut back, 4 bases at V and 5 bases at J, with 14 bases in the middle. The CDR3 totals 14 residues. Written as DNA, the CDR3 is TGTGCCAGCAGCTCCAGGGAGGGTGGGACTGAAGCTTTCTTT. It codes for CASSSREGGTEAFF.

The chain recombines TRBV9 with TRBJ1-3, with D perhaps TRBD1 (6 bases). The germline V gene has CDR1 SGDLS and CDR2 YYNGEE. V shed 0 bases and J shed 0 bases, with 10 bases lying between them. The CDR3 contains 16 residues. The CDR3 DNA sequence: TGTGCCAGCAGCGTAGGAGGGGGGGGCTCTGGAAACACCATATATTTT. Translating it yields CASSVGGGGSGNTIYF.

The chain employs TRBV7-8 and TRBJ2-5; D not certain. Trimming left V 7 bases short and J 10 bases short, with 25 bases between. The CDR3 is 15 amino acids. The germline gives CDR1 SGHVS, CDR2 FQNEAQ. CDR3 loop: CASTPITLPGEDQYF. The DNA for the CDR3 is TGTGCCAGCACCCCGATAACCCTGCCTGGAGAAGACCAGTACTTC.

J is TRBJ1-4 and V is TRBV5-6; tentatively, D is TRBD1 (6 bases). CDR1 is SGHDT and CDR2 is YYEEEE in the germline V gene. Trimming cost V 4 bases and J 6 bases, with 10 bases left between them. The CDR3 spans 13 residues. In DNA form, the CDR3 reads TGTGCCAGCAGCCAGGGGTGGGATGAAAAACTGTTTTTT. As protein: CASSQGWDEKLFF.

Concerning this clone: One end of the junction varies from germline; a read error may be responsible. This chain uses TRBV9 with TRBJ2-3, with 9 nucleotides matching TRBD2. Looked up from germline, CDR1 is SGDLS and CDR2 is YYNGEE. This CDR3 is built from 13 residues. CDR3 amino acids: CASSGGGLAGPDF. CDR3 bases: TGTGCCAGCAGCGGTGGGGGGCTAGCGGGGCCCGATTTT.

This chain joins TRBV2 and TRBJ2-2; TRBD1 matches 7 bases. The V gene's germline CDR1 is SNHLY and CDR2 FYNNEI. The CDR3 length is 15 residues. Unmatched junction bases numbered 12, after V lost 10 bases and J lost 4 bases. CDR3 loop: CAIFSTGVGTGELFF. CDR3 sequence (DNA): TGTGCCATCTTCTCTACAGGGGTGGGCACCGGGGAGCTGTTTTTT.

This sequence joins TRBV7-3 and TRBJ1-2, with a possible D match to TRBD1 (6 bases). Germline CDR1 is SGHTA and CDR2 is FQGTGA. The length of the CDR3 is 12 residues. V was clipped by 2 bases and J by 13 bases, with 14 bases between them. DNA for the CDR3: TGTGCCAGCAGCTTAGGGGGGGACAAGCCCACCTTC. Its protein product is CASSLGGDKPTF.

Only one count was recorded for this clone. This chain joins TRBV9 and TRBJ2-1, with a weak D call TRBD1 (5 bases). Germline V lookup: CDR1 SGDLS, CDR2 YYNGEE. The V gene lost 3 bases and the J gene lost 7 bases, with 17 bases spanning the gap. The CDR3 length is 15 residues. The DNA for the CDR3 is TGTGCCAGCAGCGAGACAGTAATGATCGGGAATGAGCAGTTCTTC. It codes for CASSETVMIGNEQFF.

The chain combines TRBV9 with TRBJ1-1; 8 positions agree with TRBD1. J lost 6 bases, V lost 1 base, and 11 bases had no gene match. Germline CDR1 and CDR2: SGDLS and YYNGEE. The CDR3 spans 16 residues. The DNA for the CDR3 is TGTGCCAGCAGCGTATTGCCTGGGACAGGTCCTGCTGAAGCTTTCTTT. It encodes CASSVLPGTGPAEAFF.